What follows are 21 T cell receptor beta chains derived from one specimen sequenced in a study of cytomegalovirus exposure and HLA in healthy donors. With 60 Vbeta and 13 Jbeta primers, the PCR was carried out. The assay was immunoSEQ multiplex PCR, and TCRdb's table has in-frame clones only and misses some. Of around 130,000 clones in the sample, about 66% were seen once. The source material was PBMCs. These receptor sequences come from a man aged 25-40 years in good health and CMV-seropositive.

The V gene is TRBV4-3, the J gene TRBJ2-7, with 8 bases identical to TRBD2. This CDR3 is built from 18 residues. CDR1 and CDR2 from the germline V gene are LGHNA and YSLEER. V gave up 0 bases and J gave up 2 bases; unmatched junction bases: 12. The CDR3 region has the DNA TGCGCCAGCAGCCAAGATCACATTGCTAGCGGGTATACCTACGAGCAGTACTTC. It codes for CASSQDHIASGYTYEQYF.

The chain has TRBV6-5 and TRBJ1-2, with D possibly TRBD1 on 6 matching bases. V was clipped by 5 bases and J by 6 bases, with 16 bases between them. The CDR3 has 14 amino acids. Germline loops: CDR1 MNHEY, CDR2 SVGAGI. Here the CDR3 DNA reads TGTGCCAGCAGTACATACCCAGGGGAAAATGGCTACACCTTC. Translation: CASSTYPGENGYTF.

This clone has just a few counts. Distinct nucleotide sequences in the sample also encode this CDR3. The chain combines TRBV6-1 with TRBJ1-2; TRBD1 might be the D (5 bases). The CDR3 spans 15 residues. Per the germline V gene, CDR1 is MNHNS and CDR2 is SASEGT. The ends were cut back, 1 base at V and 4 bases at J, with 13 bases in the middle. The CDR3 sequence: CASSEVFTGSYGYTF. For the CDR3, the DNA is TGTGCCAGCAGTGAAGTATTCACAGGATCCTATGGCTACACCTTC.

This clone was seen a single time. J is TRBJ2-7 and V is TRBV2, with 7 bases lining up with TRBD1. Looked up from germline, CDR1 is SNHLY and CDR2 is FYNNEI. The CDR3 has 12 residues. With V trimmed by 7 bases and J by 7 bases, 7 bases remained unmatched. The DNA of the CDR3 is TGTGCCAGCACCGACAGGGTCGAAGAGCAGTACTTC. Translating gives CASTDRVEEQYF.

CDR3 amino acids: CASSQVSGAIQYF. CDR3 nucleotides: TGCGCCAGCAGCCAAGTTTCAGGGGCCATTCAGTACTTC. This chain connects TRBV4-1 to TRBJ2-4; weak D call: TRBD1 (6 bases). The V end lost 1 base, the J end lost 9 bases, and 10 bases lay between the germline ends. The CDR3 spans 13 residues. CDR1 is MGHRA and CDR2 is YSYEKL in the germline V gene.

CDR3 coding DNA: TGTGCCAGCAGGGAGGGTTACGAGCAGTACTTC. This encodes CASREGYEQYF. The V gene is TRBV2, the J gene TRBJ2-7; possible D gene TRBD2, 6 bases. The germline gives CDR1 SNHLY, CDR2 FYNNEI. Trimming stripped 6 bases from V and 4 bases from J, with 7 bases between. The CDR3 runs to 11 residues.

V is TRBV7-9 and J is TRBJ2-1, with D hard to call. Trimming stripped 3 bases from V and 8 bases from J, with 8 bases between. Per germline, CDR1 SEHNR and CDR2 FQNEAQ (reference sequence). This CDR3 contains 12 residues. The CDR3 region has the DNA TGTGCCAGCAGCTTTTCGGGTCATGAGCAGTTCTTC. This translates into CASSFSGHEQFF. The complete variable domain, with remaining parts taken from reference TRBV7-9 and TRBJ2-1, reads DTGVSQNPRHKITKRGQNVTFRCDPISEHNRLYWYRQTLGQGPEFLTYFQNEAQLEKSRLLSDRFSAERPKGSFSTLEIQRTEQGDSAMYLCASSFSGHEQFFGPGTRLTVL.

The J gene is TRBJ1-3, the V gene TRBV28, with D maybe TRBD1 (6 bases). Per germline, CDR1 MDHEN and CDR2 SYDVKM. This CDR3 contains 17 residues. The V end was cut by 3 bases, the J end by 0 bases, with 15 bases between. CDR3 sequence: CASSFWTDATSGNTIYF. The CDR3 nucleotides read TGTGCCAGCAGTTTTTGGACAGACGCTACCTCTGGAAACACCATATATTTT.

The gene calls are TRBV4-1 and TRBJ2-7, with D unresolved. The germline gives CDR1 MGHRA, CDR2 YSYEKL. Trimming stripped 0 bases from V and 4 bases from J, with 16 bases between. This CDR3 contains 16 residues. The CDR3, as DNA: TGCGCCAGCAGCCAAGACCCTACCCCCCGGTGGTACGAGCAGTACTTC. This translates into CASSQDPTPRWYEQYF.

In its sample, this clone was seen once. The chain uses TRBV10-1 and TRBJ2-7; TRBD2 matches at 11 bases. This CDR3 has 16 amino acids. CDR1 and CDR2 from the germline V gene are WNHNN and SYGVQD (reference sequence). V dropped 3 bases and J dropped 0; count of bases not matched to a gene: 4. Here the CDR3 reads CASSDQLAGVSYEQYF. DNA for the CDR3: TGCGCCAGCAGTGACCAACTAGCGGGAGTCTCCTACGAGCAGTACTTC.

The rearrangement joins TRBV5-1 to TRBJ2-7; 11 nucleotides line up with TRBD1. The junction had 10 bases not matched to a gene; V was cut back by 5 bases and J by 6 bases. The V gene's germline CDR1 is SGHRS and CDR2 YFSETQ. The CDR3 length is 15 residues. The CDR3 DNA reads as TGCGCCAGCAGGAACTTGAGGACAGGGGGCAGCGAGCAGTACTTC. This translates into CASRNLRTGGSEQYF.

The chain is built from TRBV27 and TRBJ2-7; a weak D match, TRBD1 (6 bases). The germline V gene has CDR1 MNHEY and CDR2 SMNVEV (reference sequence). With 6 bases removed from V and 2 bases from J, the gap between germline ends came to 14 bases. The CDR3 length is 14 residues. DNA of the CDR3: TGTGCCAGCAGACCGAGGGACATTCCCTACGAGCAGTACTTC. It codes for CASRPRDIPYEQYF.

The chain employs TRBV9 and TRBJ2-3, with D possibly TRBD2 on 7 matching bases. Trimming took 0 bases from V and 3 from J, leaving 11 bases between them. From germline, CDR1 is SGDLS and CDR2 YYNGEE. The CDR3 runs 15 residues. The CDR3 loop reads CASSVGAGATDTQYF. DNA of the CDR3: TGTGCCAGCAGCGTAGGGGCGGGGGCTACAGATACGCAGTATTTT.

CDR3 protein: CASSHDRGRHEQFF. The CDR3 coding sequence is TGTGCCAGCAGCCACGACAGGGGGCGGCATGAGCAGTTCTTC. The chain couples TRBV5-4 to TRBJ2-1, with TRBD1 matching over 10 bases. Germline values: CDR1 SGHNT, CDR2 YYREEE (reference sequence). The length of the CDR3 is 14 residues. Trimming cost V 4 bases and J 8 bases; bases outside gene matches: 6.

J is TRBJ2-3 and V is TRBV6-4; 8 bases are shared with TRBD2. This CDR3 has 14 amino acids. Germline V lookup: CDR1 MRHNA, CDR2 SNTAGT. J gave up 10 bases and V 3 bases, and 9 bases lay outside the gene matches. The CDR3: CASSEQPAGGPQYF. DNA for the CDR3: TGTGCCAGCAGTGAACAGCCCGCGGGAGGACCGCAGTATTTT.

The J gene is TRBJ2-1, the V gene TRBV18; D possibly corresponds to TRBD2 (6 bases). V shed 2 bases and J shed 3 bases, with 20 bases lying between them. This CDR3 contains 18 residues. Germline-derived CDR1 and CDR2 are KGHSH and LQKENI. The CDR3: CASSPYRSTSTDYNEQFF. The CDR3 DNA reads as TGTGCCAGCTCACCATACCGATCCACTAGCACCGACTACAATGAGCAGTTCTTC.

The chain carries TRBV11-3 and TRBJ2-5, with 9 nucleotides matching TRBD1. V gave up 4 bases and J gave up 5 bases; unmatched junction bases: 5. This CDR3 contains 14 residues. Looked up from germline, CDR1 is SGHNT and CDR2 is YENEEA. The CDR3 region is CASSSTGGPETQYF. As DNA, the CDR3 is TGTGCCAGCAGCTCCACAGGGGGCCCGGAGACCCAGTACTTC.

This chain joins TRBV18 and TRBJ1-1; a weak D match, TRBD1 (5 bases). V dropped 3 bases and J dropped 3 bases, with 14 bases sitting between them. CDR3 length: 15 residues. Per germline, CDR1 KGHSH and CDR2 LQKENI. As DNA, the CDR3 is TGTGCCAGCTCACCCACACAGGCGTATGACACTGAAGCTTTCTTT. Residues: CASSPTQAYDTEAFF.

This sequence joins TRBV7-9 and TRBJ1-2, with a possible D match to TRBD1 (5 bases). V dropped 3 bases and J dropped 3 bases, with 17 bases sitting between them. CDR3 size: 16 residues. The germline CDR1 and CDR2 sequences are SEHNR and FQNEAQ (reference sequence). CDR3 sequence: CASSLWDSSLDYGYTF. DNA for the CDR3: TGTGCCAGCAGCTTGTGGGACTCCTCGTTGGACTATGGCTACACCTTC.

This clone was picked up a small number of times. The chain combines TRBV2 with TRBJ2-1, with TRBD1 matching over 8 bases. From germline, CDR1 is SNHLY and CDR2 FYNNEI. This CDR3 comprises 13 residues. V was pared by 5 bases and J by 7 bases, with 4 bases of the junction left unmatched. In DNA form, the CDR3 reads TGTGCCAGCAGTAATGGACAGGGAAATGAGCAGTTCTTC. Translating gives CASSNGQGNEQFF.

The chain joins TRBV6-5 to TRBJ2-1; D call uncertain. Germline-derived CDR1 and CDR2 are MNHEY and SVGAGI. This CDR3 is built from 13 residues. Trimming stripped 5 bases from V and 5 bases from J, with 10 bases between. The CDR3 here is CASSEEIHNEQFF. The CDR3 DNA follows: TGTGCCAGCAGTGAAGAGATCCACAATGAGCAGTTCTTC.